The rows below give T cell receptor beta chains drawn from one sample of a study of shared clonotypes between healthy human individuals. Clones were read by immunoSEQ multiplex PCR, and TCRdb kept only the in-frame ones, dropping some. The sample has some 2,100,000 clones, under 97% seen once; the top ten hold around 0.13%. The sample was naive CD4+ T cells sorted from blood. The receptors originated from a man aged 18 to 30 in good health. Each CDR3 is given with its conserved first and last residue. D genes are given only for firm matches. Clone size is not always given. Where it is, it says once, few, many or a class for expanded clones.

v_gene: TRBV10-1
j_gene: TRBJ2-7
abundance: -
d_gene: -
CDR3aa: CASSESGLAAYEQYF
CDR3nt: TGCGCCAGCAGTGAGTCTGGACTGGCGGCCTACGAGCAGTACTTC

v_gene: TRBV11-2
j_gene: TRBJ1-6
abundance: -
d_gene: -
CDR3aa: CASSFGAFNSPLHF
CDR3nt: TGTGCCAGCAGCTTCGGGGCGTTTAATTCACCCCTCCACTTT

v_gene: TRBV4-1
j_gene: TRBJ1-2
abundance: once
d_gene: TRBD1
CDR3aa: CASSQETQGAWYGYTF
CDR3nt: TGCGCCAGCAGCCAAGAGACGCAGGGGGCTTGGTATGGCTACACCTTC

v_gene: TRBV7-2
j_gene: TRBJ1-1
abundance: -
d_gene: TRBD1
CDR3aa: CASSLEDRGVVAFF
CDR3nt: TGTGCCAGCAGCTTAGAGGACAGGGGCGTTGTAGCTTTCTTT

v_gene: TRBV12-5
j_gene: TRBJ2-5
abundance: -
d_gene: -
CDR3aa: CASGPPRPGIGQETQYF
CDR3nt: TGTGCTAGTGGTCCCCCAAGGCCAGGGATTGGCCAAGAGACCCAGTACTTC

v_gene: TRBV28
j_gene: TRBJ2-7
abundance: -
d_gene: -
CDR3aa: CASSLLGAPTTYEQYF
CDR3nt: TGTGCCAGCAGTTTATTAGGTGCCCCAACCACCTACGAGCAGTACTTC

v_gene: TRBV5-1
j_gene: TRBJ1-1
abundance: once
d_gene: -
CDR3aa: CASSLNTGDTEAFF
CDR3nt: TGCGCCAGCAGCTTGAATACGGGGGACACTGAAGCTTTCTTT

v_gene: TRBV7-9
j_gene: TRBJ2-1
abundance: -
d_gene: -
CDR3aa: CASRKYNEQFF
CDR3nt: TGTGCCAGCAGAAAGTACAATGAGCAGTTCTTC

v_gene: TRBV6-6
j_gene: TRBJ1-5
abundance: -
d_gene: -
CDR3aa: CASTPGGGGQPQHF
CDR3nt: TGTGCCAGCACCCCTGGGGGGGGAGGACAGCCCCAGCATTTT

v_gene: TRBV5-4
j_gene: TRBJ1-6
abundance: -
d_gene: -
CDR3aa: CASSVYQLGGSPLHF
CDR3nt: TGTGCCAGCAGCGTTTACCAACTAGGGGGTTCACCCCTCCACTTT

v_gene: TRBV6-1
j_gene: TRBJ2-7
abundance: -
d_gene: -
CDR3aa: CASSEAGMPHNEQYF
CDR3nt: TGTGCCAGCAGTGAAGCGGGAATGCCCCACAACGAGCAGTACTTC

v_gene: TRBV6-1
j_gene: TRBJ2-2
abundance: -
d_gene: -
CDR3aa: CASSEFSGLGFWGRTGELFF
CDR3nt: TGTGCCAGCAGTGAATTCAGCGGATTAGGTTTCTGGGGGCGTACCGGGGAGCTGTTTTTT

v_gene: TRBV10-3
j_gene: TRBJ2-6
abundance: -
d_gene: -
CDR3aa: CAISAKIQKGPELSGANVLTF
CDR3nt: TGTGCCATCAGTGCTAAGATTCAGAAGGGCCCTGAGCTCTCTGGGGCCAACGTCCTGACTTTC

v_gene: TRBV11-3
j_gene: TRBJ2-5
abundance: -
d_gene: -
CDR3aa: CASSLEEPRYQETQYF
CDR3nt: TGTGCCAGCAGCTTAGAAGAGCCTAGGTACCAAGAGACCCAGTACTTC

v_gene: TRBV15
j_gene: TRBJ1-4
abundance: -
d_gene: -
CDR3aa: CATSRAFGLGYNEKLFF
CDR3nt: TGTGCCACCAGCAGAGCTTTCGGACTGGGGTATAATGAAAAACTGTTTTTT

v_gene: TRBV5-1
j_gene: TRBJ2-3
abundance: -
d_gene: TRBD2
CDR3aa: CASSLTPSGGLLTDTQYF
CDR3nt: TGCGCCAGCAGCTTGACACCTAGCGGGGGCCTTCTCACAGATACGCAGTATTTT

v_gene: TRBV5-6
j_gene: TRBJ2-2
abundance: -
d_gene: -
CDR3aa: CASSLLGPLAGKTGELFF
CDR3nt: TGTGCCAGCAGCTTACTTGGGCCTTTGGCAGGGAAAACCGGGGAGCTGTTTTTT

v_gene: TRBV19
j_gene: TRBJ1-5
abundance: -
d_gene: TRBD1
CDR3aa: CASATNRGEWQPQHF
CDR3nt: TGTGCCAGTGCCACAAACAGGGGAGAATGGCAGCCCCAGCATTTT

v_gene: TRBV30
j_gene: TRBJ2-2
abundance: -
d_gene: -
CDR3aa: CAWSREVNTGELFF
CDR3nt: TGTGCCTGGAGTAGGGAGGTCAACACCGGGGAGCTGTTTTTT

v_gene: TRBV7-8
j_gene: TRBJ1-3
abundance: -
d_gene: -
CDR3aa: CASSGQHSLISGNTIYF
CDR3nt: TGTGCCAGCAGCGGGCAACATAGCCTCATCTCTGGAAACACCATATATTTT

v_gene: TRBV6-5
j_gene: TRBJ2-4
abundance: -
d_gene: TRBD1
CDR3aa: CASSSYRGRRVDIQYF
CDR3nt: TGTGCCAGCAGTTCATACAGGGGGCGACGGGTGGACATTCAGTACTTC

v_gene: TRBV6-5
j_gene: TRBJ2-7
abundance: once
d_gene: TRBD1
CDR3aa: CASSYWGQGFTYEQYF
CDR3nt: TGTGCCAGCAGTTACTGGGGACAGGGGTTCACCTACGAGCAGTACTTC

v_gene: TRBV28
j_gene: TRBJ1-5
abundance: -
d_gene: -
CDR3aa: CASSDNTGSFSNQPQHF
CDR3nt: TGTGCCAGCAGTGACAACACCGGTTCGTTTAGCAATCAGCCCCAGCATTTT

v_gene: TRBV2
j_gene: TRBJ1-5
abundance: -
d_gene: TRBD1
CDR3aa: CASSVTGTGISQPQHF
CDR3nt: TGTGCCAGCAGCGTTACCGGGACAGGGATATCTCAGCCCCAGCATTTT

v_gene: TRBV30
j_gene: TRBJ2-5
abundance: -
d_gene: -
CDR3aa: CAWSAGGSQETQYF
CDR3nt: TGTGCCTGGAGTGCTGGGGGCTCCCAAGAGACCCAGTACTTC

v_gene: TRBV28
j_gene: TRBJ1-6
abundance: -
d_gene: TRBD1
CDR3aa: CASSSTGTGVSPLHF
CDR3nt: TGTGCCAGCAGTTCGACCGGGACAGGGGTTTCACCCCTCCACTTT

v_gene: TRBV7-2
j_gene: TRBJ1-1
abundance: -
d_gene: TRBD1
CDR3aa: CASSLVSGGTEAFF
CDR3nt: TGTGCCAGCAGCTTAGTATCAGGGGGCACTGAAGCTTTCTTT

v_gene: TRBV2
j_gene: TRBJ1-5
abundance: -
d_gene: -
CDR3aa: CASSDEGGVRQPQHF
CDR3nt: TGTGCCAGCAGTGATGAAGGTGGGGTGAGGCAGCCCCAGCATTTT

v_gene: TRBV5-1
j_gene: TRBJ2-7
abundance: -
d_gene: -
CDR3aa: CASSRDSYEQYF
CDR3nt: TGCGCCAGCAGCAGAGACTCCTACGAGCAGTACTTC

v_gene: TRBV20-1
j_gene: TRBJ2-7
abundance: once
d_gene: -
CDR3aa: CSATDSRSYF
CDR3nt: TGCAGTGCCACAGACAGTAGGTCGTACTTC

v_gene: TRBV5-4
j_gene: TRBJ1-1
abundance: -
d_gene: TRBD1
CDR3aa: CASSLNRGNTEAFF
CDR3nt: TGTGCCAGCAGCTTAAACAGGGGGAACACTGAAGCTTTCTTT

v_gene: TRBV19
j_gene: TRBJ2-7
abundance: -
d_gene: -
CDR3aa: CASSIKVQFYEQYF
CDR3nt: TGTGCCAGTAGTATAAAGGTACAGTTCTACGAGCAGTACTTC

v_gene: TRBV28
j_gene: TRBJ2-7
abundance: -
d_gene: -
CDR3aa: CASSLSSVSSYEQYF
CDR3nt: TGTGCCAGCAGTTTGTCTTCGGTTAGCTCCTACGAGCAGTACTTC

v_gene: TRBV30
j_gene: TRBJ2-3
abundance: -
d_gene: TRBD2
CDR3aa: CALGRGGRFFADTQYF
CDR3nt: TGTGCCCTCGGGCGGGGGGGCCGGTTTTTCGCAGATACGCAGTATTTT

v_gene: TRBV5-1
j_gene: TRBJ2-3
abundance: once
d_gene: TRBD2
CDR3aa: CASSALTSGGLADTQYF
CDR3nt: TGCGCCAGCAGCGCCCTGACTAGCGGGGGGCTGGCAGATACGCAGTATTTT

v_gene: TRBV9
j_gene: TRBJ2-2
abundance: -
d_gene: -
CDR3aa: CASSPWGRGEGTGELFF
CDR3nt: TGTGCCAGCAGCCCATGGGGGCGGGGAGAGGGGACCGGGGAGCTGTTTTTT

v_gene: TRBV29-1
j_gene: TRBJ1-3
abundance: -
d_gene: -
CDR3aa: CSVVDRSSGNTIYF
CDR3nt: TGCAGCGTTGTAGACCGAAGCTCTGGAAACACCATATATTTT

v_gene: TRBV5-4
j_gene: TRBJ1-1
abundance: -
d_gene: -
CDR3aa: CASSLDRGVVNTEAFF
CDR3nt: TGTGCCAGCAGCTTGGACCGTGGGGTCGTGAACACTGAAGCTTTCTTT

v_gene: TRBV7-7
j_gene: TRBJ2-2
abundance: -
d_gene: -
CDR3aa: CASRQIKNTGELFF
CDR3nt: TGTGCTAGCCGGCAGATCAAGAACACCGGGGAGCTGTTTTTT

v_gene: TRBV7-2
j_gene: TRBJ2-7
abundance: -
d_gene: -
CDR3aa: CASSLVSGEQYF
CDR3nt: TGTGCCAGCAGCTTAGTCAGCGGCGAGCAGTACTTC

v_gene: TRBV10-2
j_gene: TRBJ2-1
abundance: -
d_gene: TRBD2
CDR3aa: CASSKGLAAGEQFF
CDR3nt: TGCGCCAGCAGTAAGGGACTAGCTGCGGGTGAGCAGTTCTTC

v_gene: TRBV6-1
j_gene: TRBJ2-4
abundance: -
d_gene: -
CDR3aa: CASSERTEVAKNIQYF
CDR3nt: TGTGCCAGCAGTGAACGGACAGAGGTAGCCAAAAACATTCAGTACTTC

v_gene: TRBV6-1
j_gene: TRBJ2-7
abundance: -
d_gene: TRBD1
CDR3aa: CASSGQGAPYEQYF
CDR3nt: TGTGCCAGCAGCGGCCAGGGGGCGCCTTACGAGCAGTACTTC

v_gene: TRBV30
j_gene: TRBJ1-3
abundance: -
d_gene: -
CDR3aa: CAWGGSSGNTIYF
CDR3nt: TGTGCCTGGGGGGGAAGCTCTGGAAACACCATATATTTT

v_gene: TRBV29-1
j_gene: TRBJ2-3
abundance: -
d_gene: TRBD2
CDR3aa: CSVKTRGRQLAWGTDTQYF
CDR3nt: TGCAGCGTAAAGACCCGCGGGAGGCAACTTGCTTGGGGCACAGATACGCAGTATTTT

v_gene: TRBV29-1
j_gene: TRBJ2-2
abundance: -
d_gene: -
CDR3aa: CSVINHANTGELFF
CDR3nt: TGCAGCGTTATCAATCACGCGAACACCGGGGAGCTGTTTTTT

v_gene: TRBV5-6
j_gene: TRBJ1-5
abundance: once
d_gene: -
CDR3aa: CASSLGHLNQPQHF
CDR3nt: TGTGCCAGCAGCTTGGGTCACCTCAATCAGCCCCAGCATTTT